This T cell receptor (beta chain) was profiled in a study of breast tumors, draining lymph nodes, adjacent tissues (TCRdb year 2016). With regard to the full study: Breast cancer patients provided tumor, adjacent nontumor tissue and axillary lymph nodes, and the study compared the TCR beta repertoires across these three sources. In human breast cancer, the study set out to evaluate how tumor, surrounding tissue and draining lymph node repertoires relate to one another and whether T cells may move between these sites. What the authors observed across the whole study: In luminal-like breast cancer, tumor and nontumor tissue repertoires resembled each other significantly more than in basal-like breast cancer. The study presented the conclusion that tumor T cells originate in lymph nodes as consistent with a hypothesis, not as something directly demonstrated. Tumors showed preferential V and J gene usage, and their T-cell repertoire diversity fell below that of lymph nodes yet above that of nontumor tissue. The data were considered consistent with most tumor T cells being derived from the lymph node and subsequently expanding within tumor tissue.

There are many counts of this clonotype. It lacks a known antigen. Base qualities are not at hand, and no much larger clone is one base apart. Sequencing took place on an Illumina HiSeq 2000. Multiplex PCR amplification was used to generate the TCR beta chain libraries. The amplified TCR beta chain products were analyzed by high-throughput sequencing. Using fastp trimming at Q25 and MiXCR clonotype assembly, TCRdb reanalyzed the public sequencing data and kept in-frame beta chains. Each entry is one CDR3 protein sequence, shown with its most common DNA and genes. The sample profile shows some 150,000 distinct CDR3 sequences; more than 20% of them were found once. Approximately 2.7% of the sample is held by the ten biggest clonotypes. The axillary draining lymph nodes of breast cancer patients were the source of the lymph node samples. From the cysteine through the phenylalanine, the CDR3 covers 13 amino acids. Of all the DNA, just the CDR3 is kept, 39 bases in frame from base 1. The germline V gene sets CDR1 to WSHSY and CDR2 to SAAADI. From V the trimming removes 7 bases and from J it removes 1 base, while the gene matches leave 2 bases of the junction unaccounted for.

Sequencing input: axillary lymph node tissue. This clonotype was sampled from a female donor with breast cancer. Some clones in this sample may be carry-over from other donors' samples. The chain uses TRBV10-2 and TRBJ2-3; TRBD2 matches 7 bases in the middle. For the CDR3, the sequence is CASNAGGTDTQYF. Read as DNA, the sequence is TGCGCCAGCAACGCGGGGGGCACAGATACGCAGTATTTT.